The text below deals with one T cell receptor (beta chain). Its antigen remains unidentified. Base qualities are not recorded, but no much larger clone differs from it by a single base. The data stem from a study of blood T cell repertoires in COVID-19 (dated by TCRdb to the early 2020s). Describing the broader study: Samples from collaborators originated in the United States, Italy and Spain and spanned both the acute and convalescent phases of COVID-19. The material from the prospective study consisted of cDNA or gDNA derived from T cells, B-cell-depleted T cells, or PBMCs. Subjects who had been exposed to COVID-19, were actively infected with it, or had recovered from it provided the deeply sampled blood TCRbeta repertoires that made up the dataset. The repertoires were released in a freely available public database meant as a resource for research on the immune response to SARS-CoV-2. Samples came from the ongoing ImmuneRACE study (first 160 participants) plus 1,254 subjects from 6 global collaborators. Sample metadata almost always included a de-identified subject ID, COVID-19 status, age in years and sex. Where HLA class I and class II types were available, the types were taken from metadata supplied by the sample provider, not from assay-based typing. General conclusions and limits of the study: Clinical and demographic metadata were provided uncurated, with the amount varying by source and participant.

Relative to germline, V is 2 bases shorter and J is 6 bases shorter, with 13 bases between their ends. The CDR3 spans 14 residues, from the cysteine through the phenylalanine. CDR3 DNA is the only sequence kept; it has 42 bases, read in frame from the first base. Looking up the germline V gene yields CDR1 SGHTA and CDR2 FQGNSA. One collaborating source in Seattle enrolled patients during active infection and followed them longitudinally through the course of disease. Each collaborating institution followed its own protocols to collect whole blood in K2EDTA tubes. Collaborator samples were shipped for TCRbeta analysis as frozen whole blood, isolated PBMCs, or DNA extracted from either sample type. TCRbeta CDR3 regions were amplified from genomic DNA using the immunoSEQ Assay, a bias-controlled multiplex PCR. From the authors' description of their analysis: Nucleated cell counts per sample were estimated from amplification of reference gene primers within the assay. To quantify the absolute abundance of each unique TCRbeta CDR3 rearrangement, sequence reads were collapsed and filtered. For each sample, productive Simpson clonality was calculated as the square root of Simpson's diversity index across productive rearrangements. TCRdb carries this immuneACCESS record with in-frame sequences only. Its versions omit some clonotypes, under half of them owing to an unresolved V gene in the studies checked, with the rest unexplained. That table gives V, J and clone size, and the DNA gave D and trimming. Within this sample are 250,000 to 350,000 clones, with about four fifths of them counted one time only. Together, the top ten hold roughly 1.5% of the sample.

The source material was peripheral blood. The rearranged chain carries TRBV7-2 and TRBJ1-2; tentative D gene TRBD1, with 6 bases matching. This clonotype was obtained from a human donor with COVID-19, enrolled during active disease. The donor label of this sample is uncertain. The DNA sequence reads TGTGCCAGCAGCTTAAATCAGGGGCTTGATGGCTACACCTTC. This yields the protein CASSLNQGLDGYTF. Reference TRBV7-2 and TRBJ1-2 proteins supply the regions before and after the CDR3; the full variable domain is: GAGVSQSPSNKVTEKGKDVELRCDPISGHTALYWYRQSLGQGLEFLIYFQGNSAPDKSGLPSDRFSAERTGGSVSTLTIQRTQQEDSAVYLCASSLNQGLDGYTFGSGTRLTVV.